These 12 T cell receptor beta chains were sequenced from one sample in a study of blood T cell repertoires in COVID-19. TCRdb's table, derived via immunoSEQ multiplex PCR, lists solely in-frame clones and lacks some. The data show some 96,000 clones, about 90% seen once. The sequencing input was peripheral blood. The receptors stem from a man aged 25-45 years in a cohort sampled during active COVID-19.

The rearrangement joins TRBV5-6 to TRBJ2-5; TRBD2 matches 10 bases. Germline CDR1 is SGHDT and CDR2 is YYEEEE. This CDR3 has 16 residues. The V gene end was trimmed by 0 bases and the J gene end by 4 bases; junction bases not matched to a gene: 6. CDR3 in amino acids: CASSLDGLAGAETQYF. For the CDR3, the DNA is TGTGCCAGCAGCTTGGACGGTCTAGCGGGGGCAGAGACCCAGTACTTC.

The chain combines TRBV5-8 with TRBJ1-4, with TRBD1 matching over 7 bases. The CDR3 is made up of 14 amino acids. Germline CDR1 is SGHTS and CDR2 is YDEGEE. The V gene end was trimmed by 3 bases and the J gene end by 2 bases; junction bases not matched to a gene: 1. The CDR3 loop reads CASSWTGTNEKLFF. CDR3 nucleotides: TGTGCCAGCAGCTGGACAGGCACTAATGAAAAACTGTTTTTT.

The chain combines TRBV2 with TRBJ1-1, with 11 bases that match TRBD1. The germline CDR1 and CDR2 sequences are SNHLY and FYNNEI. V was clipped by 6 bases and J by 5 bases; unmatched bases: 11. This CDR3 spans 16 amino acids. The CDR3 region has the DNA TGTGCCAGCAGCTTAAGGACAGGGGGCTTTGGAACTGAAGCTTTCTTT. The encoded protein is CASSLRTGGFGTEAFF.

The rearrangement uses TRBV3-1 (or the pseudogene TRBV3-2) and TRBJ2-7, with a weak D call TRBD2 (6 bases). The CDR3 sequence is 16 residues long. The V end was cut by 4 bases, the J end by 3 bases, with 19 bases between. The germline V gene has CDR1 LGHDT and CDR2 YNNKEL (reference sequence). CDR3 sequence: CASSLTSGLGGYEQYF. DNA for the CDR3: TGTGCCAGCAGCCTTACCTCGGGACTCGGAGGCTACGAGCAGTACTTC.

This clone was seen more than once but under ten times. This chain uses TRBV7-3 with TRBJ2-7; 8 nucleotides agree with TRBD2. CDR3 size: 15 residues. CDR1 is SGHTA and CDR2 is FQGTGA in the germline V gene. V dropped 1 base and J dropped 0; count of bases not matched to a gene: 2. The chain's CDR3 is CASSLIAGSSYEQYF. The CDR3 nucleotides are TGTGCCAGCAGCTTAATAGCGGGGAGCTCCTACGAGCAGTACTTC.

The chain joins TRBV7-2 to TRBJ2-3, with 8 bases fitting TRBD1. There are 13 residues in the CDR3. The V segment lost 5 bases and the J segment 5 bases; nucleotides outside the gene matches: 3. The germline CDR1 and CDR2 sequences are SGHTA and FQGNSA. CDR3 nucleotide sequence: TGTGCCAGCAGCCAGGGGGCAGGAGATACGCAGTATTTT. Translated, it gives CASSQGAGDTQYF.

The genes are TRBV6-5 and TRBJ2-2; possible D gene TRBD1, 6 bases. V was clipped by 6 bases and J by 3 bases, with 11 bases between them. This CDR3 is 14 amino acids long. The germline V gene has CDR1 MNHEY and CDR2 SVGAGI. The CDR3 protein is CASRSTGDTGELFF. Written as DNA, the CDR3 is TGTGCCAGCAGATCGACAGGTGACACCGGGGAGCTGTTTTTT.

This rearrangement joins TRBV27 to TRBJ1-5; 10 nucleotides line up with TRBD1. Unmatched junction bases numbered 6, after V lost 5 bases and J lost 5 bases. Germline-derived CDR1 and CDR2 are MNHEY and SMNVEV (reference sequence). This CDR3 spans 15 amino acids. The CDR3: CASSRTGGSYQPQHF. The CDR3 DNA reads TGTGCCAGCAGTAGGACAGGGGGATCCTATCAGCCCCAGCATTTT.

V and J are TRBV30 and TRBJ1-6; no reliable D call. This CDR3 is built from 17 residues. Germline V gene sequence: CDR1 GTSNPN, CDR2 SVGIG (reference sequence). V dropped 3 bases and J dropped 0 bases, with 15 bases sitting between them. The CDR3 bases are TGTGCCTGGAGGAGTCGCCTAGGGAGCTCCTATAATTCACCCCTCCACTTT. Its translation: CAWRSRLGSSYNSPLHF.

The chain uses TRBV4-3 and TRBJ1-2; TRBD1 matches at 12 bases. Per the germline V gene, CDR1 is LGHNA and CDR2 is YSLEER. V lost 4 bases and J lost 8; bases outside the gene matches: 8. The CDR3 runs to 15 residues. CDR3: CASSPGQGAIWGYTF. In nucleotides, the CDR3 is TGCGCCAGCAGCCCGGGACAGGGGGCGATTTGGGGCTACACCTTC.

The chain has TRBV6-2 or TRBV6-3 and TRBJ2-3; tentative D call: TRBD2 (7 bases). Germline V CDR1 and CDR2: MNHEY, SVGEGT. The CDR3 sequence is 17 residues long. Trimming took 0 bases from V and 0 from J, leaving 13 bases between them. As DNA, the CDR3 is TGTGCCAGCAGTTACTCCGGCGGGGGCCCTAGCACAGATACGCAGTATTTT. Its translation: CASSYSGGGPSTDTQYF.

The rearrangement uses TRBV9 and TRBJ2-1, with 11 bases matching TRBD2. The CDR3 contains 15 residues. Germline V lookup: CDR1 SGDLS, CDR2 YYNGEE. J gave up 15 bases and V 4 bases, and 15 bases lay outside the gene matches. The CDR3 DNA sequence: TGTGCCAGCAGCCCCCATTTGAGTAGCGGGGGGGCCCGGTTCTTC. It yields the protein CASSPHLSSGGARFF.